The clone carrying this TCR beta chain showed up just once. The data are from a study of blood T cell repertoires in COVID-19. Study-wide context: Both acute and convalescent COVID-19 samples were obtained from the United States, Italy and Spain. The cDNA or gDNA used as material had been derived from T cells, B-cell-depleted T cells, or PBMCs.

Per the study methods: Reference gene primer amplification gave estimated nucleated cell counts. The protocol was immunoSEQ multiplex PCR, while the TCRdb copy is restricted to in-frame clones and leaves out a portion. V and J calls and clone size come straight from that table; D and trimming were deduced from the DNA. The table has about 130,000 clones, less than 90% seen once. The receptor was isolated from a woman at least 80 years old with acute or convalescent COVID-19. Sequencing input: peripheral blood.

CDR3 loop: CASSPLVQGAYGYTF. The CDR3 nucleotides read TGTGCCAGCAGCCCCCTCGTACAGGGGGCCTATGGCTACACCTTC. V is TRBV9 and J is TRBJ1-2; 9 bases fit TRBD1. The CDR3 has 15 residues. Per germline, CDR1 SGDLS and CDR2 YYNGEE. V gave up 4 bases and J gave up 4 bases; unmatched junction bases: 8.